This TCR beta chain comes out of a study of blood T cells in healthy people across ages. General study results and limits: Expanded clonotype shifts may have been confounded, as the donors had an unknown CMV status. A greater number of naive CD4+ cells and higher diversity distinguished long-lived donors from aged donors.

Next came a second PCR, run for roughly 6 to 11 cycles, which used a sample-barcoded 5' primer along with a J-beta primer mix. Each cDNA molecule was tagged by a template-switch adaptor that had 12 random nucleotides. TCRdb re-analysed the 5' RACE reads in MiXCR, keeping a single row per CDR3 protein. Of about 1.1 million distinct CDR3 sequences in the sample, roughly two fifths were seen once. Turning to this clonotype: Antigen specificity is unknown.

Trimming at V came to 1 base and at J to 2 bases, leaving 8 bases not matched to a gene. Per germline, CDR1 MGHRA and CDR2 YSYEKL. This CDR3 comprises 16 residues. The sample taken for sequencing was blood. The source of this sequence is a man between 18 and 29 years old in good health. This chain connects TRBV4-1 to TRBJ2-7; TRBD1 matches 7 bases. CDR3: CASSQGNDRDAYEQYF. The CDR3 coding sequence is TGCGCCAGCAGCCAAGGAAACGACAGGGACGCCTACGAGCAGTACTTC.